The source of this T cell receptor (beta chain) is a study of T cell repertoires in ileal Crohn's disease. J gave up 8 bases and V 4 bases, and 6 bases lay outside the gene matches. The CDR3 has 13 residues. Germline V gene data show CDR1 as LNHDA and CDR2 as SQIVND (reference sequence). The protocol was immunoSEQ multiplex PCR, while the TCRdb copy is restricted to in-frame clones and leaves out a portion. The sample lists 15,000 to 20,000 clones; roughly two thirds were seen once. Eligibility required adulthood, ileal or ileocolonic Crohn's disease and indicated ileocolonic resection. About this clone itself: The target antigen is unknown.

Study outcomes and limitations: All patients with clonality above 26.8% had endoscopic recurrence. Clonal expansions were more frequent in active smokers than non-smokers at surgery.

The rearrangement joins TRBV19 to TRBJ1-1; 8 bases align to TRBD1. This clonotype was obtained from an adult with Crohn's disease. The sequencing sample was made of ileal tissue. The CDR3 spells CASSTPGTGEAFF. CDR3 nucleotide sequence: TGTGCCAGTAGTACGCCGGGGACAGGAGAAGCTTTCTTT.